This TCR beta chain comes out of a study of CD8 T cells in ankylosing spondylitis. Details on this clonotype: Antigen specificity is unknown.

In germline, CDR1 is SGHAT, CDR2 FQNNGV. V was pared by 3 bases and J by 3 bases, with 3 bases of the junction left unmatched. The CDR3 extends over 15 amino acids. Study-wide points: Some of the motif variants had earlier been found in reactive arthritis patients' fluid and blood. Ankylosing spondylitis blood appeared to be characterized by a TCR beta motif of under ten highly homologous variants. Clones linked to disease were reported to show significant enrichment in matched ankylosing spondylitis synovial fluid.

The TCR beta libraries were generated through quantitative 5'-RACE incorporating molecular barcodes. MiXCR was run by TCRdb on the 5' RACE reads, yielding one entry per CDR3 protein. The repertoire holds fewer than 130,000 distinct CDR3 sequences, 24% seen once, with 10% to 15% in the top ten. Sequencing used synovial fluid, either unsorted or a sorted T cell fraction (not recorded which). The source of this sequence is a male donor with ankylosing spondylitis. The chain couples TRBV11-2 to TRBJ2-1, with 9 bases fitting TRBD2. The CDR3 DNA reads TGTGCCAGCAGCTTTTCTAGCGGGGTCTACAATGAGCAGTTCTTC. This translates into CASSFSSGVYNEQFF.